The clone carrying this TCR beta chain was detected many times. Germline trimming cut 7 bases from V and 3 bases from J; bases unmatched to any gene: 6. The germline V gene has CDR1 SQVTM and CDR2 ANQGSEA. The CDR3 loop spans 14 amino acids. Making TCR beta cDNA involved 400 to 600 ng total RNA and a constant-region primer. The TCR beta library was amplified through three nested multiplex PCR rounds in a modified ARM-PCR procedure. Running 10 cycles apiece, the first two PCR rounds relied on TRBV1-TRBV30 forward primers together with a C-beta reverse primer. TCRdb re-called the multiplex PCR reads with MiXCR, one entry per CDR3 protein. The table has fewer than 250,000 distinct CDR3 sequences, around 60% seen once; the top ten hold about 7.1%. These data come from a study of tumor-infiltrating lymphocytes in primary liver carcinoma. Looking at the study overall: Stage T1-T3 N0M0 and a size of 4.2 to 10 cm characterized the tumors. Sample yields, roughly 3.5 to 7.13 million productive TCRbeta reads, were similar across the tissue types.

Alongside blood RNA obtained from unsorted whole blood, germline DNA was also extracted. The rearrangement links TRBV29-1 to TRBJ2-1, with 10 nucleotides matching TRBD2. This sequence was found in a woman aged 60-75 years with primary liver carcinoma and hepatitis B virus infection. Source material: peripheral blood. The CDR3 DNA is TGCAGCGCCAAGACTAGCGGGTACTACAATGAGCAGTTCTTC. This encodes CSAKTSGYYNEQFF.